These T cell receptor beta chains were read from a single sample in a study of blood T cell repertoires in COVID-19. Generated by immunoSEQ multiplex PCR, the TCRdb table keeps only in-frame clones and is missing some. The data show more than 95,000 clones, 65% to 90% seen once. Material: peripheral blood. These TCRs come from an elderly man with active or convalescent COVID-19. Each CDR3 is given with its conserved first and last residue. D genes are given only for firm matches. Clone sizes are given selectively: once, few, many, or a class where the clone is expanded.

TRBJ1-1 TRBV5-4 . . TGTGCCAGCAGCTTGGCAGAGAACACTGAAGCTTTCTTT CASSLAENTEAFF
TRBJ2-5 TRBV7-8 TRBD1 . TGTGCCAGCAGCTCCGGGACAGGGGGCTTATCGCAAGAGACCCAGTACTTC CASSSGTGGLSQETQYF
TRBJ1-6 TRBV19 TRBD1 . TGTGCCAGCAGGGACAGGGATTCATATAATTCACCCCTCCACTTT CASRDRDSYNSPLHF
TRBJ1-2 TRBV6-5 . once TGTGCCAGCAGTTACTCGCGGGGTCAGGGCTACACCTTC CASSYSRGQGYTF
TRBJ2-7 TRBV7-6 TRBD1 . TGTGCCAGCAGCTCGACGATCCGGGACAGGGGATACGAGCAGTACTTC CASSSTIRDRGYEQYF
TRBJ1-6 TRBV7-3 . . TGTGCCAGCAGCCCCGGACAATTATATAATTCACCCCTCCACTTT CASSPGQLYNSPLHF
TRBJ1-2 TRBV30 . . TGTGCCTGGGATCGGGACAATCGGTACTATGGCTACACCTTC CAWDRDNRYYGYTF
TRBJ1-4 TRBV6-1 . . TGTGCCAGCAGTGAAACTAACAGGGCCCAGGGAGAAAAACTGTTTTTT CASSETNRAQGEKLFF
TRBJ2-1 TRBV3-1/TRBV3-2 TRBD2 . TGTGCCAGCAGCCACGGGACTAGCGGGGGGGCTATATATGAGCAGTTCTTC CASSHGTSGGAIYEQFF
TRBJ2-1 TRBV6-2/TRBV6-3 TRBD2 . TGTGCCAGCAGCTGGCGGGAGGGGTCCTACAATGAGCAGTTCTTC CASSWREGSYNEQFF
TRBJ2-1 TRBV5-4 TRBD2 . TGTGCCAGCAGCTTTAGCGGGAGAGGGTTGAATGAGCAGTTCTTC CASSFSGRGLNEQFF
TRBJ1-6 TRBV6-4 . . TGTGCCAGCAGCGTCGAGAAGGGGCTGAATTCACCCCTCCACTTT CASSVEKGLNSPLHF
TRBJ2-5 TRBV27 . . TGTGCCAGCAGTTTCGGCGGGACAGAGACCCAGTACTTC CASSFGGTETQYF
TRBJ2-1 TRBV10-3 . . TGTGCCATCAGACTCCCTGGGGGCAACAATGAGCAGTTCTTC CAIRLPGGNNEQFF
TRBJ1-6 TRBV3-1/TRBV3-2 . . TGTGCCAGCAGCACTCAGGGGAATTCACCCCTCCACTTT CASSTQGNSPLHF
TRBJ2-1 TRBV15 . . TGTGCCACCAGCAGAGATAGCGGCTCCTACAATGAGCAGTTCTTC CATSRDSGSYNEQFF
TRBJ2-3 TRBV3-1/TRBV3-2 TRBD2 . TGTGCCAGCAGCCCCCCCGAGGGCGGGGGGTGGGCAGATACGCAGTATTTT CASSPPEGGGWADTQYF
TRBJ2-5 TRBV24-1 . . TGTGCCACCAGTGATATAAGACAGCACCAGGGGGAGACCCAGTACTTC CATSDIRQHQGETQYF
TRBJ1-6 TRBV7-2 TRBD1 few TGTGCCAGCAGCTCGGGACAGGGGGATAATTCACCCCTCCACTTT CASSSGQGDNSPLHF
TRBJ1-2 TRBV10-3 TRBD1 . TGTGCCATCAGTGAATTGACCGGGACAGGGCTTTCTTACTATGGCTACACCTTC CAISELTGTGLSYYGYTF
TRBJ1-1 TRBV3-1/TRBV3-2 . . TGTGCCAGCAGCCGTCAGGGCTCTCCTGAAGCTTTCTTT CASSRQGSPEAFF
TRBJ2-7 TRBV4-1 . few TGCGCCAGCAGCCAAGAGAACAGGGCGACCTACGAGCAGTACTTC CASSQENRATYEQYF
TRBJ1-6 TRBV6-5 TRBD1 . TGTGCCAGCAGTTACGACAGGGGGAGTTCACCCCTCCACTTT CASSYDRGSSPLHF
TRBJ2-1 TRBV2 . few TGTGCCAGCATGTTGACAAGCTCCTACAATGAGCAGTTCTTC CASMLTSSYNEQFF
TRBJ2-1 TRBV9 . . TGTGCCAGCAGCTTTCAACAGGAATCGCTTATTTTCTTC CASSFQQESLIFF
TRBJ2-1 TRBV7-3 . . TGTGCCAGCAGCCCACCGGGACTCTCCTACAATGAGCAGTTCTTC CASSPPGLSYNEQFF